The clone carrying this T cell receptor (beta chain) showed up just a few times. What it recognizes is unknown. This specimen comes from a study of post-analysis software for immune sequencing data. Study observations and caveats: Patients used five TRBV segments, including TRBV5-6, TRBV5-1 and TRBV20-1, more often than controls.

This CDR3 has 13 amino acids. V lost 1 base, J lost 9 bases, and 10 bases lay in between. Germline CDR1 SGHTA, CDR2 FQGNSA. The TCR beta cDNA libraries contained unique molecular identifiers. TCRdb analysed the PCR reads with MiXCR anew, one entry per CDR3 protein. The table lists 650,000 to 850,000 distinct CDR3 sequences, about 43% of them singletons. The receptor's source is a girl aged 10-17 years with multiple sclerosis. This chain uses TRBV7-2 with TRBJ2-1; no clear D gene. The sample consisted of blood. Here the CDR3 DNA reads TGTGCCAGCAGCTTAGTATTAGGTGCTGAGCAGTTCTTC. Amino acids: CASSLVLGAEQFF. Filled out from reference TRBV7-2 and TRBJ2-1, the complete variable domain reads GAGVSQSPSNKVTEKGKDVELRCDPISGHTALYWYRQSLGQGLEFLIYFQGNSAPDKSGLPSDRFSAERTGGSVSTLTIQRTQQEDSAVYLCASSLVLGAEQFFGPGTRLTVL.